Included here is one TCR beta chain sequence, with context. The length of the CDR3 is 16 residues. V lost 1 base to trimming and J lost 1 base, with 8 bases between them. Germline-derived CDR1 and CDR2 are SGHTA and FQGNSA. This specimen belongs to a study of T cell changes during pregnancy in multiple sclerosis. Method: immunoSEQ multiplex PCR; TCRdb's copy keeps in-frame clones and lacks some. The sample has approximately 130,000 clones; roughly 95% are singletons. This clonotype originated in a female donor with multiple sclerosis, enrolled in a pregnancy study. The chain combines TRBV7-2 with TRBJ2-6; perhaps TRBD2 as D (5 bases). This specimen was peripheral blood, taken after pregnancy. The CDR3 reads CASSLVGGSGANVLTF. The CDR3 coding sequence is TGTGCCAGCAGCTTAGTCGGCGGGTCTGGGGCCAACGTCCTGACTTTC.